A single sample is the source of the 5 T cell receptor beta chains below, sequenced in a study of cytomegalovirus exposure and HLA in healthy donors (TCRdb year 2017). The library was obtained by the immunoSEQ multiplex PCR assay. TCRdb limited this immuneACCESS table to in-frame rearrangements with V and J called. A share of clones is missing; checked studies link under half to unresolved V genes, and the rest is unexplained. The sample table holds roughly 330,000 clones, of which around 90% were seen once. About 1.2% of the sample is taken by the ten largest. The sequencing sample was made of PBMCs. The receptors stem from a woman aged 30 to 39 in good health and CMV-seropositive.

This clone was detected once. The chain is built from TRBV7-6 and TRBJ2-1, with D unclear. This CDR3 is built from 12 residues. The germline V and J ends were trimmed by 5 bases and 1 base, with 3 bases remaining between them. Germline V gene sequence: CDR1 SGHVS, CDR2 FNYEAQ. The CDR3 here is CASSTSYNEQFF. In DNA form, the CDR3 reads TGTGCCAGCAGCACTTCCTACAATGAGCAGTTCTTC.

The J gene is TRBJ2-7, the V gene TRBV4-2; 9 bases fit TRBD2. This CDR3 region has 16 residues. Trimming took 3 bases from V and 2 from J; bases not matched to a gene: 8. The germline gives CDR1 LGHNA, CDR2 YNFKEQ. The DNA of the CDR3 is TGTGCCAGCAGCCATCGCGGGGGGGCCGGGACCTACGAGCAGTACTTC. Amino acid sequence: CASSHRGGAGTYEQYF.

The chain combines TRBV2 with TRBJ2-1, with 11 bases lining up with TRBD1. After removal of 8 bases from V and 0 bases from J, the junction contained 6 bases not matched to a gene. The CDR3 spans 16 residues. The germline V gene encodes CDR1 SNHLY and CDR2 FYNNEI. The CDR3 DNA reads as TGTGCCAGCCTATCCGGGACAGGGGGCTCCTACAATGAGCAGTTCTTC. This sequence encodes CASLSGTGGSYNEQFF.

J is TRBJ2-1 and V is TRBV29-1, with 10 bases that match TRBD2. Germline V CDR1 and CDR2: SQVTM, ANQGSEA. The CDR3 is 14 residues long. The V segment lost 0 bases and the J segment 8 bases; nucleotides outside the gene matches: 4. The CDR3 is CSVEDPSGSDEQFF. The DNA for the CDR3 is TGCAGCGTTGAAGATCCTAGCGGGAGTGATGAGCAGTTCTTC.

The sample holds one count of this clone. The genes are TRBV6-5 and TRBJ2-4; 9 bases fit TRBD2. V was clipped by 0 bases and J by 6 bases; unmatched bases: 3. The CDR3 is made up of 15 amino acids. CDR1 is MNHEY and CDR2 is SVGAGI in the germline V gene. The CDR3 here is CASSYSTAGGNIQYF. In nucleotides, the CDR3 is TGTGCCAGCAGTTACTCGACAGCGGGAGGAAACATTCAGTACTTC.